The present T cell receptor (beta chain) was sequenced within a study of OX40 agonist ivuxolimab in advanced cancers. Study-level results: CD8+ T cells showed, on average, more clonal expansion than CD4+ cells. The study did not work out the antigen specificity of the expanded peripheral T cells.

The CDR3 is 13 amino acids. Deletions cut 5 bases from V and 4 bases from J, with 12 bases between. Germline V gives CDR1 MNHNS, CDR2 SASEGT. Sequenced by immunoSEQ multiplex PCR; TCRdb stores in-frame clones only, minus some. The sample lists 60,000 or so clones; 84% were seen once. Comment on this clone: Its cognate antigen is unknown.

Sampling of blood occurred at baseline, cycle 4 day 1, and cycle 7 day 1. The chain joins TRBV6-1 to TRBJ2-7; either TRBD1 or TRBD2 may supply D (5 bases each). The clonotype comes from an adult with an advanced solid tumor such as melanoma, head and neck, liver or kidney cancer. The starting material was CD4+ or CD8+ T cells sorted from blood, obtained in a trial of the OX40 agonist ivuxolimab. The CDR3 bases are TGTGCCAGCAGTCCCGGGACCGCTTACGAGCAGTACTTC. This codes for CASSPGTAYEQYF.